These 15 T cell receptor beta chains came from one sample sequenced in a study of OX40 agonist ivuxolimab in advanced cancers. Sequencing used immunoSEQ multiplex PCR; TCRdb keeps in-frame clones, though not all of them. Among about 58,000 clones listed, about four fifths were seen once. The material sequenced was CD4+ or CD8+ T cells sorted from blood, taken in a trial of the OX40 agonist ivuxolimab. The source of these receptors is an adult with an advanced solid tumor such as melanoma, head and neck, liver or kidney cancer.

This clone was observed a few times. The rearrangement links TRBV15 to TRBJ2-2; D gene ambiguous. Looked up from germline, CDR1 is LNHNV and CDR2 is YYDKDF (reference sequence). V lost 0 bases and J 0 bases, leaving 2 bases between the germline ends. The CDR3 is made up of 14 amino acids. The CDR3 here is CATSRDPNTGELFF. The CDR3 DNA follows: TGTGCCACCAGCAGAGACCCGAACACCGGGGAGCTGTTTTTT.

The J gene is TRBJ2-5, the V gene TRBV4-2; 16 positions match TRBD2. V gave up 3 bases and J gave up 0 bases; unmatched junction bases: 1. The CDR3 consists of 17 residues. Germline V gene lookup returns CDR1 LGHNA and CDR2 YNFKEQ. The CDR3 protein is CASSQGLAGGYQETQYF. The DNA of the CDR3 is TGTGCCAGCAGCCAGGGACTAGCGGGGGGGTACCAAGAGACCCAGTACTTC.

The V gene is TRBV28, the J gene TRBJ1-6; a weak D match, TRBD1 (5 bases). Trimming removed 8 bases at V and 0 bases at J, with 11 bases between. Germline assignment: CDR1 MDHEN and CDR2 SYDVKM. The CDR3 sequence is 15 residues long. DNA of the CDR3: TGTGCCAGCTTGTCAGGGAGCTCCTATAATTCACCCCTCCACTTT. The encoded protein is CASLSGSSYNSPLHF.

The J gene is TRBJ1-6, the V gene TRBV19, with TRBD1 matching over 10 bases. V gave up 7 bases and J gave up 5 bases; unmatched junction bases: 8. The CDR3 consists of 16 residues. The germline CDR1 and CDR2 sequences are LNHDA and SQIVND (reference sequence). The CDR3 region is CASNLRQGADNSPLHF. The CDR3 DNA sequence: TGTGCCAGTAATCTAAGACAGGGGGCGGATAATTCACCCCTCCACTTT.

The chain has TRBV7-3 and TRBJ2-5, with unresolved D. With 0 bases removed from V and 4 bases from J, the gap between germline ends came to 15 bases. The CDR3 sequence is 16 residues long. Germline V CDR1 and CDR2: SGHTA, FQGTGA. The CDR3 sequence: CASSLTGFGVLETQYF. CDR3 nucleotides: TGTGCCAGCAGCTTAACAGGGTTCGGCGTTCTAGAGACCCAGTACTTC.

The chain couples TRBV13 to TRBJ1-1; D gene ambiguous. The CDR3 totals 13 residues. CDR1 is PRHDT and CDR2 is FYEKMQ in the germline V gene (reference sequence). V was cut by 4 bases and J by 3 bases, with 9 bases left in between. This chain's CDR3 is CASSSYRDTEAFF. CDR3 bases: TGTGCCAGCAGCTCGTACCGGGACACTGAAGCTTTCTTT.

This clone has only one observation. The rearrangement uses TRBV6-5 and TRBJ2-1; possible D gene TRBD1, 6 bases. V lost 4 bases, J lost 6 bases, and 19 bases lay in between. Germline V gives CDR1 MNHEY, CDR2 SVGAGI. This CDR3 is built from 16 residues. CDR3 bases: TGTGCCAGCAGTTGGGTCAGGGGTCGGTCGAGCAATGAGCAGTTCTTC. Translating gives CASSWVRGRSSNEQFF.

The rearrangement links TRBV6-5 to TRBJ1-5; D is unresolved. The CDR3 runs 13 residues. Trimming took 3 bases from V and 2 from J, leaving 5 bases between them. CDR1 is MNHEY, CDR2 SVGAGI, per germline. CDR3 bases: TGTGCCAGCAGTTATGGTCGCAATCAGCCCCAGCATTTT. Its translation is CASSYGRNQPQHF.

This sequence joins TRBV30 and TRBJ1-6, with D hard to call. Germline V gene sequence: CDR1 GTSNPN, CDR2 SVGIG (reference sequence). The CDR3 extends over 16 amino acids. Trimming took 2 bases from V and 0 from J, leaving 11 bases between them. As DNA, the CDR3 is TGTGCCTGGAGTCCCCGACCCAGCTCCTATAATTCACCCCTCCACTTT. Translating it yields CAWSPRPSSYNSPLHF.

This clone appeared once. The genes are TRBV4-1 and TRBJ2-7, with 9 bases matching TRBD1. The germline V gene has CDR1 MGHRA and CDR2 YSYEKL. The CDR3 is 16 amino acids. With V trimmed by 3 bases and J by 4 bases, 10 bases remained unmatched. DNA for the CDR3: TGCGCCAGCAGCCAGGCGACAGGGGGGGGAGTATACGAGCAGTACTTC. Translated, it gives CASSQATGGGVYEQYF.

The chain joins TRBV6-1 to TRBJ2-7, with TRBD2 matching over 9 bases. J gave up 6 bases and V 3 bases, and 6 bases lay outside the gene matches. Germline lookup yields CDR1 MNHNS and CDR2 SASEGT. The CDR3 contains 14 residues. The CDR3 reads CASSDAGGPREQYF. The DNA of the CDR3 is TGTGCCAGCAGTGATGCGGGAGGGCCACGCGAGCAGTACTTC.

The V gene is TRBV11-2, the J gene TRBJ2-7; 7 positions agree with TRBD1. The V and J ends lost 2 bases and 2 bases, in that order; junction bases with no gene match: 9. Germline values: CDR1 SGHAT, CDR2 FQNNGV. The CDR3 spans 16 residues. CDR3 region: CASSLNSGTVAYEQYF. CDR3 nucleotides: TGTGCCAGCAGCTTAAATTCTGGGACAGTCGCCTACGAGCAGTACTTC.

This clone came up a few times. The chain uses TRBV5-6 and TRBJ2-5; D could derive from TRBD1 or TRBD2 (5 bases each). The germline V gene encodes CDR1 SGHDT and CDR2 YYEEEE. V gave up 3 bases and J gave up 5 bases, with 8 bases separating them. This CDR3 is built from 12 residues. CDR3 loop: CASSWDEETQYF. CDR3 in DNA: TGTGCCAGCAGCTGGGACGAGGAGACCCAGTACTTC.

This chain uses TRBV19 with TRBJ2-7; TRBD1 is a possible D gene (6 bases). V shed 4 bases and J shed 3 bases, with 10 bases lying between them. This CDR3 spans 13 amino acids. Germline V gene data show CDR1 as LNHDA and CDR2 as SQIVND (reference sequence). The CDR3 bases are TGTGCCAGTAGTACATGGGACAACTACGAGCAGTACTTC. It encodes CASSTWDNYEQYF.

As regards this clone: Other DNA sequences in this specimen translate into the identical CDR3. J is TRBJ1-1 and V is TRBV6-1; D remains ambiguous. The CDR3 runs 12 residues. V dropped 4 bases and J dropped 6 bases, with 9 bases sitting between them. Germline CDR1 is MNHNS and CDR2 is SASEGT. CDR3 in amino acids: CASSVGFPEAFF. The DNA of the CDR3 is TGTGCCAGCAGTGTCGGGTTTCCTGAAGCTTTCTTT.